The rows below give T cell receptor beta chains drawn from one sample of a study of vaccination effects on CD4 cells after COVID-19. These TCRs' antigens remain unknown. Generated by immunoSEQ multiplex PCR, the TCRdb table keeps only in-frame clones and is missing some. The table records 43,000 or so clones, roughly 70% of them present only once. Material: CD4+ T cells from PBMCs cultured without peptide, obtained after COVID-19 vaccination. These receptors all come from a human donor who received a COVID-19 vaccine. Each CDR3 is given with its conserved first and last residue. Fields, in order: V gene, J gene, D gene, CDR3 protein, CDR3 DNA. A D gene is named only where the DNA matches it firmly.

TRBV6-5	TRBJ2-3	.	CASSSGTFLGTDTQYF	TGTGCCAGCAGTTCGGGGACTTTTCTGGGCACAGATACGCAGTATTTT
TRBV6-5	TRBJ2-1	.	CASTPGSRYNEQFF	TGTGCCAGCACCCCGGGCTCCCGTTACAATGAGCAGTTCTTC
TRBV6-5	TRBJ1-2	.	CASWGGWGGYTF	TGTGCCAGTTGGGGGGGCTGGGGAGGCTACACCTTC
TRBV24-1	TRBJ2-7	TRBD1	CATSDSVDRQGKQYF	TGTGCCACCAGTGATTCAGTTGACCGACAGGGAAAGCAGTACTTC
TRBV6-1	TRBJ2-3	.	CASSDRGTGTDTQYF	TGTGCCAGCAGTGACAGGGGGACTGGCACAGATACGCAGTATTTT
TRBV15	TRBJ2-1	.	CATSGPGRNEQFF	TGTGCCACCAGCGGGCCTGGTAGGAATGAGCAGTTCTTC
TRBV4-1	TRBJ2-7	.	CASSHDEIYEQYF	TGCGCCAGCAGCCACGATGAGATCTACGAGCAGTACTTC
TRBV7-9	TRBJ1-2	.	CASSLEPRGEGYGYTF	TGTGCCAGCAGCTTAGAGCCGAGGGGGGAAGGCTATGGCTACACCTTC
TRBV19	TRBJ1-5	.	CASTLGPNQPQHF	TGTGCCAGTACCCTTGGACCCAATCAGCCCCAGCATTTT
TRBV19	TRBJ2-7	.	CASSGQIGNYEQYF	TGTGCCAGTAGTGGACAAATAGGAAACTACGAGCAGTACTTC
TRBV21-1	TRBJ2-6	.	CASSKEAVPSSGANVLTF	TGTGCCAGCAGCAAGGAAGCGGTCCCCAGCTCTGGGGCCAACGTCCTGACTTTC